A selection of T cell receptor beta chains follows, all from one sample in a study of T cell changes during pregnancy in multiple sclerosis. Assay used: immunoSEQ multiplex PCR; TCRdb lists only in-frame clones, some missing. The sample has 100,000 or so clones, around 93% seen once. The sample here was peripheral blood, taken before pregnancy. The source is a female donor with multiple sclerosis, enrolled in a pregnancy study. Both conserved end residues are part of each CDR3. The D gene is left open where the match is weak. Clone size is stated in some rows and not others, as once, few, many or a class when expanded.

D gene: NA
clone size: NA
J gene: TRBJ2-4
V gene: TRBV29-1
CDR3 DNA: TGCAGCGGAATTTGGGGCACCAAAAACATTCAGTACTTC
CDR3 protein: CSGIWGTKNIQYF

D gene: TRBD1
clone size: NA
J gene: TRBJ2-2
V gene: TRBV27
CDR3 DNA: TGTGCCATCTGGGACAGGGTAACCGGGGAGCTGTTTTTT
CDR3 protein: CAIWDRVTGELFF

D gene: NA
clone size: NA
J gene: TRBJ1-5
V gene: TRBV7-9
CDR3 DNA: TGTGCCAGCAGCCGGGGAAGCAATCAGCCCCAGCATTTT
CDR3 protein: CASSRGSNQPQHF

D gene: TRBD1
clone size: NA
J gene: TRBJ2-5
V gene: TRBV19
CDR3 DNA: TGTGCCAGTAGGGACAGGGACGGAGAAGAGACCCAGTACTTC
CDR3 protein: CASRDRDGEETQYF

D gene: NA
clone size: NA
J gene: TRBJ1-2
V gene: TRBV6-1
CDR3 DNA: TGTGCCAGCGCCCTAGTAGGACAGTTATATGGCTACACCTTC
CDR3 protein: CASALVGQLYGYTF

D gene: NA
clone size: NA
J gene: TRBJ2-1
V gene: TRBV7-9
CDR3 DNA: TGTGCCAGCAGCTTACCTACGATGGATGAGCAGTTCTTC
CDR3 protein: CASSLPTMDEQFF

D gene: TRBD2
clone size: NA
J gene: TRBJ2-7
V gene: TRBV10-3
CDR3 DNA: TGTGCCATCAGTGGGGGAGCGGGAGTGTCCTACGAGCAGTACTTC
CDR3 protein: CAISGGAGVSYEQYF

D gene: NA
clone size: NA
J gene: TRBJ2-2
V gene: TRBV4-3
CDR3 DNA: TGCGCCAGCAGCCGGCGGACGAACACCGGGGAGCTGTTTTTT
CDR3 protein: CASSRRTNTGELFF

D gene: TRBD1
clone size: NA
J gene: TRBJ2-7
V gene: TRBV4-1
CDR3 DNA: TGCGCCAGCAGCCATGATACAGGGGGAACGTCAGGCGAGCAGTACTTC
CDR3 protein: CASSHDTGGTSGEQYF

D gene: NA
clone size: NA
J gene: TRBJ2-1
V gene: TRBV27
CDR3 DNA: TGTGCCAGCAGTTTGGCAGGGAACTTCTACAATGAGCAGTTCTTC
CDR3 protein: CASSLAGNFYNEQFF

D gene: NA
clone size: NA
J gene: TRBJ2-1
V gene: TRBV18
CDR3 DNA: TGTGCCAGCTCACCACTTGGGGCCTCTTACAATGAGCAGTTCTTC
CDR3 protein: CASSPLGASYNEQFF

D gene: TRBD1
clone size: NA
J gene: TRBJ1-1
V gene: TRBV30
CDR3 DNA: TGTGCCTGGAGTGTACGTACAGGGGGCGTGAACACTGAAGCTTTCTTT
CDR3 protein: CAWSVRTGGVNTEAFF

D gene: NA
clone size: NA
J gene: TRBJ1-1
V gene: TRBV4-3
CDR3 DNA: TGCGCCAGCAGCCCGGTGGGGCGGGGGGAAGCTTTCTTT
CDR3 protein: CASSPVGRGEAFF

D gene: TRBD2
clone size: NA
J gene: TRBJ2-3
V gene: TRBV5-1
CDR3 DNA: TGCGCCAGCCATAGCGGGGTTGGCACAGATACGCAGTATTTT
CDR3 protein: CASHSGVGTDTQYF

D gene: NA
clone size: NA
J gene: TRBJ2-3
V gene: TRBV9
CDR3 DNA: TGTGCCAGCAGCCCTCGATCGGGGACAGATACGCAGTATTTT
CDR3 protein: CASSPRSGTDTQYF

D gene: NA
clone size: NA
J gene: TRBJ1-5
V gene: TRBV2
CDR3 DNA: TGTGCCAGCAGTGAACTAGACAGATTGCCAGTAGCGGCCCAGCCCCAGCATTTT
CDR3 protein: CASSELDRLPVAAQPQHF

D gene: TRBD1
clone size: NA
J gene: TRBJ2-1
V gene: TRBV27
CDR3 DNA: TGTGCCAGCAGTCCAGGGGGCGGCTACAATGAGCAGTTCTTC
CDR3 protein: CASSPGGGYNEQFF

D gene: TRBD1
clone size: NA
J gene: TRBJ1-4
V gene: TRBV7-9
CDR3 DNA: TGTGCCAGCAGCCGCCCGACAGGGGAACTGTTTTTT
CDR3 protein: CASSRPTGELFF

D gene: NA
clone size: few
J gene: TRBJ1-1
V gene: TRBV30
CDR3 DNA: TGTGCCTGGAGTGGGAACTCGTTAGCTTTGGGCACTGAAGCTTTCTTT
CDR3 protein: CAWSGNSLALGTEAFF

D gene: NA
clone size: NA
J gene: TRBJ2-6
V gene: TRBV27
CDR3 DNA: TGTGCCAGTGGAAGTACGGGGGGCTCCATCTCCTCTGGGGCCAACGTCCTGACTTTC
CDR3 protein: CASGSTGGSISSGANVLTF

D gene: NA
clone size: NA
J gene: TRBJ2-7
V gene: TRBV20-1
CDR3 DNA: TGCAGTGCTCAGGGAACCTACGAGCAGTACTTC
CDR3 protein: CSAQGTYEQYF

D gene: NA
clone size: NA
J gene: TRBJ1-1
V gene: TRBV5-1
CDR3 DNA: TGCGCCAGCAGCTTAACAGTTAACACTGAAGCTTTCTTT
CDR3 protein: CASSLTVNTEAFF

D gene: NA
clone size: NA
J gene: TRBJ1-5
V gene: TRBV30
CDR3 DNA: TGTGCCGCAAACCTTCAGGGATCCGATAGCAATCAGCCCCAGCATTTT
CDR3 protein: CAANLQGSDSNQPQHF

D gene: NA
clone size: NA
J gene: TRBJ1-1
V gene: TRBV28
CDR3 DNA: TGTGCCAGCAGTTTCGGCAGGATAGGCACTGAAGCTTTCTTT
CDR3 protein: CASSFGRIGTEAFF

D gene: NA
clone size: NA
J gene: TRBJ1-3
V gene: TRBV5-1
CDR3 DNA: TGCGCCAGCAGCTTGGTCGGTACCGGAAACACCATATATTTT
CDR3 protein: CASSLVGTGNTIYF

D gene: NA
clone size: NA
J gene: TRBJ2-7
V gene: TRBV9
CDR3 DNA: TGTGCCAGCAGCGAAAGGACAGCGACCTCCTACGAGCAGTACTTC
CDR3 protein: CASSERTATSYEQYF

D gene: TRBD1
clone size: NA
J gene: TRBJ1-2
V gene: TRBV28
CDR3 DNA: TGTGCCAGCAGTTCCCAAACTACCGGGACAGGGAGCTATGGCTACACCTTC
CDR3 protein: CASSSQTTGTGSYGYTF

D gene: NA
clone size: NA
J gene: TRBJ2-3
V gene: TRBV6-5
CDR3 DNA: TGTGCCAGCAGTTTACAGATTAGCACAGATACGCAGTATTTT
CDR3 protein: CASSLQISTDTQYF

D gene: TRBD2
clone size: NA
J gene: TRBJ2-7
V gene: TRBV4-1
CDR3 DNA: TGCGCCAGCAGCCCCGATCGGGAAGCGGGGGGCGAGCAGTACTTC
CDR3 protein: CASSPDREAGGEQYF

D gene: TRBD2
clone size: NA
J gene: TRBJ2-7
V gene: TRBV29-1
CDR3 DNA: TGCAGCGTTGAAGATCGACCCGGCGGCGGGAGCTCCTACGAGCAGTACTTC
CDR3 protein: CSVEDRPGGGSSYEQYF

D gene: TRBD2
clone size: NA
J gene: TRBJ2-7
V gene: TRBV10-2
CDR3 DNA: TGCGCCAGCGGAGCGGGAAACAGCGAGCAGTACTTC
CDR3 protein: CASGAGNSEQYF

D gene: NA
clone size: NA
J gene: TRBJ2-2
V gene: TRBV4-1
CDR3 DNA: TGCGCCAGCAGCCCTTTAGGGGACACCTCCACCGGGGAGCTGTTTTTT
CDR3 protein: CASSPLGDTSTGELFF

D gene: TRBD2
clone size: NA
J gene: TRBJ2-1
V gene: TRBV7-9
CDR3 DNA: TGTGCCAGCAGCTTAATTCGCGGGAGGGCCGGGGTGGATGAGCAGTTCTTC
CDR3 protein: CASSLIRGRAGVDEQFF

D gene: TRBD1
clone size: NA
J gene: TRBJ2-3
V gene: TRBV7-3
CDR3 DNA: TGTGCCAGCAGCTTAATGCCCGGGACAGGGAGAGATACGCAGTATTTT
CDR3 protein: CASSLMPGTGRDTQYF

D gene: NA
clone size: once
J gene: TRBJ1-1
V gene: TRBV5-1
CDR3 DNA: TGCGCCAGCAGCCCCAATCCAACACAGAACACTGAAGCTTTCTTT
CDR3 protein: CASSPNPTQNTEAFF

D gene: NA
clone size: NA
J gene: TRBJ1-1
V gene: TRBV5-1
CDR3 DNA: TGCGCCAGCAGCTTAAAGTCCAGCGGGGCCCACACTGAAGCTTTCTTT
CDR3 protein: CASSLKSSGAHTEAFF

D gene: TRBD2
clone size: NA
J gene: TRBJ2-1
V gene: TRBV14
CDR3 DNA: TGTGCCAGCAGCCAGGATAGCGGGAGGCGGAATGAGCAGTTCTTC
CDR3 protein: CASSQDSGRRNEQFF

D gene: NA
clone size: NA
J gene: TRBJ2-3
V gene: TRBV10-2
CDR3 DNA: TGCGCCAGCAGTGACGTCCAGCGGTTGGGGGATACGCAGTATTTT
CDR3 protein: CASSDVQRLGDTQYF

D gene: TRBD1
clone size: NA
J gene: TRBJ1-2
V gene: TRBV6-1
CDR3 DNA: TGTGCCAGCAGCCCCGGAGGGGACAGCTATGGCTACACCTTC
CDR3 protein: CASSPGGDSYGYTF

D gene: NA
clone size: NA
J gene: TRBJ2-7
V gene: TRBV5-1
CDR3 DNA: TGCGCCAGCAGCTTGGATCCGGGTTTCCGCGCATACGAGCAGTACTTC
CDR3 protein: CASSLDPGFRAYEQYF

D gene: NA
clone size: NA
J gene: TRBJ1-2
V gene: TRBV19
CDR3 DNA: TGTGCCAGTAGTTTCGGAGGTGGACTTACCGGAGGCTACACCTTC
CDR3 protein: CASSFGGGLTGGYTF

D gene: NA
clone size: NA
J gene: TRBJ2-7
V gene: TRBV2
CDR3 DNA: TGTGCCAGCAGGGCAGACAGCTACGAGCAGTACTTC
CDR3 protein: CASRADSYEQYF

D gene: TRBD2
clone size: NA
J gene: TRBJ2-2
V gene: TRBV7-9
CDR3 DNA: TGTGCCAGCAGCTTAGAGGGAGGGATAACCGGGGAGCTGTTTTTT
CDR3 protein: CASSLEGGITGELFF